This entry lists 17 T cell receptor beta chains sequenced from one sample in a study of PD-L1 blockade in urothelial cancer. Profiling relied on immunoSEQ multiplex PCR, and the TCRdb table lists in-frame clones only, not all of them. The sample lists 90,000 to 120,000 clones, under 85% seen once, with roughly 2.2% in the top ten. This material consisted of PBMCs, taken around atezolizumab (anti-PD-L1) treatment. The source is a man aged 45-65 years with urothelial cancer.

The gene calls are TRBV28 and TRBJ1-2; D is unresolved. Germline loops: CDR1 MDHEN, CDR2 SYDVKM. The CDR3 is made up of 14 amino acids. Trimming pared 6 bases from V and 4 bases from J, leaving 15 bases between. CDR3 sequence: CASSPGGPRYGYTF. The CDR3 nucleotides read TGTGCCAGCAGCCCCGGCGGCCCACGCTATGGCTACACCTTC.

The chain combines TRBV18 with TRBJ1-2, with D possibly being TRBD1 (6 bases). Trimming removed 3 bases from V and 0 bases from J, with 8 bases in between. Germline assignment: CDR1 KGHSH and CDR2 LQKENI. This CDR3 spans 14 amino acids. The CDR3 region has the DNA TGTGCCAGCTCACCGGACAGATCTAACTATGGCTACACCTTC. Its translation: CASSPDRSNYGYTF.

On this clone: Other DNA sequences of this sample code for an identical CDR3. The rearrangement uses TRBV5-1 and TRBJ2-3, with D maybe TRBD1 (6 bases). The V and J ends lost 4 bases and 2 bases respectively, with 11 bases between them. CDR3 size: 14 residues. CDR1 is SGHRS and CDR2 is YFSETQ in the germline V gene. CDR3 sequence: CASSVGQTTDTQYF. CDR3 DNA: TGCGCCAGCAGCGTTGGACAGACCACAGATACGCAGTATTTT.

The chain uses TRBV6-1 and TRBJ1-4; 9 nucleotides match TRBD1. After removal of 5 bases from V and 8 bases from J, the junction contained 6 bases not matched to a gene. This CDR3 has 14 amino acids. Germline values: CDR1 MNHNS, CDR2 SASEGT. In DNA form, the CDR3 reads TGTGCCAGCAGTTCACAGGGGGCAAGGGAAAAACTGTTTTTT. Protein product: CASSSQGAREKLFF.

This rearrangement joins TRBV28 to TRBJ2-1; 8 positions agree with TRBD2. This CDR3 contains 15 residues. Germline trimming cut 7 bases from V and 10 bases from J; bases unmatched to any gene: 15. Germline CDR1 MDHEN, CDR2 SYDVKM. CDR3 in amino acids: CASTPAGGPVWEQFF. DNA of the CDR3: TGTGCCAGCACCCCCGCGGGGGGACCCGTATGGGAGCAGTTCTTC.

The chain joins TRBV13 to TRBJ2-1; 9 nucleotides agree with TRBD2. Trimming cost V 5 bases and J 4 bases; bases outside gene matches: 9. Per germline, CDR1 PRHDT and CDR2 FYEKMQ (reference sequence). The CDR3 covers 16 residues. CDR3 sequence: CASSAELAGYYNEQFF. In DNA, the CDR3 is TGTGCCAGCAGCGCTGAACTAGCGGGTTATTACAATGAGCAGTTCTTC.

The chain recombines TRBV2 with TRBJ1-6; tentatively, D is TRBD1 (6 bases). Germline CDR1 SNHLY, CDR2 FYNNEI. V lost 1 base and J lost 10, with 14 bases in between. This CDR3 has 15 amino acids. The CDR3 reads CASSEEGRGTSPLHF. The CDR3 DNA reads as TGTGCCAGCAGTGAAGAAGGAAGGGGGACATCACCCCTCCACTTT.

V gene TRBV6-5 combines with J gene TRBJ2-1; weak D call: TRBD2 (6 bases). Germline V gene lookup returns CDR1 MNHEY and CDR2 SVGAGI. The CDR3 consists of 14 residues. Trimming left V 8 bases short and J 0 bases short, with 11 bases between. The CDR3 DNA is TGTGCCAGCTCTAGCGCTAGCTCCTACAATGAGCAGTTCTTC. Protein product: CASSSASSYNEQFF.

CDR3: CASSEWARGNQPQHF. Written as DNA, the CDR3 is TGCGCCAGCAGTGAATGGGCGCGGGGCAATCAGCCCCAGCATTTT. The chain employs TRBV10-2 and TRBJ1-5; D gene ambiguous. The length of the CDR3 is 15 residues. In germline, CDR1 is WSHSY, CDR2 SAAADI. V lost 3 bases and J lost 2, with 11 bases in between.

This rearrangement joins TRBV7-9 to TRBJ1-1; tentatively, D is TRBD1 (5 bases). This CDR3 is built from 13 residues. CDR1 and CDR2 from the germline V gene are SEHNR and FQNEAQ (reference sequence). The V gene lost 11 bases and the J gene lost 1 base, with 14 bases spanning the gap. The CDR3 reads CAGGGNKNTEAFF. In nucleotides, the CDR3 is TGTGCCGGGGGAGGGAATAAGAACACTGAAGCTTTCTTT.

The CDR3 DNA reads as TGTGCCAGCAGCTCTTCTGGACAGCCCTACAATGAGCAGTTCTTC. Protein: CASSSSGQPYNEQFF. J is TRBJ2-1 and V is TRBV7-9; D is perhaps TRBD1 (6 bases). Germline CDR1 reads SEHNR; CDR2 reads FQNEAQ (reference sequence). The CDR3 totals 15 residues. V was clipped by 4 bases and J by 2 bases, with 12 bases between them.

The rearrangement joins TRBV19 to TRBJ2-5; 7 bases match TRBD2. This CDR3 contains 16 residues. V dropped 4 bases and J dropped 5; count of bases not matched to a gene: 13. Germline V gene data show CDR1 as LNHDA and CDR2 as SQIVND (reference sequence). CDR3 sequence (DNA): TGTGCCAGTAGTACTCCAGGGCGGGGGTTTGAGGAGACCCAGTACTTC. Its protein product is CASSTPGRGFEETQYF.

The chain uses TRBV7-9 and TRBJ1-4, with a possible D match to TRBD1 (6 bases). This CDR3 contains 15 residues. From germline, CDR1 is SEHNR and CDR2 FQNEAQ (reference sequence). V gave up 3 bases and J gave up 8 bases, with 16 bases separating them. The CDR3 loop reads CASSFSGGGVEKLFF. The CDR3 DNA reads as TGTGCCAGCAGCTTCTCGGGAGGGGGGGTCGAAAAACTGTTTTTT.

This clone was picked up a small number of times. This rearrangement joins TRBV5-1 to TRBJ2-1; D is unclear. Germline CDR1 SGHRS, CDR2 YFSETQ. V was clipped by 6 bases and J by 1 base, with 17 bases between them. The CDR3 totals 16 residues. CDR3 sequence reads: CASTPSSVYSYNEQFF. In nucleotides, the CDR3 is TGCGCCAGCACGCCGTCGAGCGTTTATTCCTACAATGAGCAGTTCTTC.

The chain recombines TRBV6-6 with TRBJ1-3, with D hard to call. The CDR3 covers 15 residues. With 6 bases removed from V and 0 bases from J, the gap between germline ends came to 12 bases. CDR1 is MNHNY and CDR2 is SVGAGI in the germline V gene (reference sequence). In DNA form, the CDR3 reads TGTGCCAGCAGGGGAGTGACTCGCTCTGGAAACACCATATATTTT. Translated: CASRGVTRSGNTIYF.

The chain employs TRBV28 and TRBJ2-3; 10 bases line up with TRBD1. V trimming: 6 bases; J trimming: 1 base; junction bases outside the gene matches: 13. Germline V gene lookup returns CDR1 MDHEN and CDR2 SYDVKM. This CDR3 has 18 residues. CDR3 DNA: TGTGCCAGCAGCCGAATACCTCGAGGGACAGGGGGCACAGATACGCAGTATTTT. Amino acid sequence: CASSRIPRGTGGTDTQYF.

The CDR3 nucleotides read TGTGCCAGCAGTGAAGTAGAAGAGACCCAGTACTTC. Its protein product is CASSEVEETQYF. The gene calls are TRBV6-1 and TRBJ2-5; D not certain. V was shortened by 1 base and J by 3 bases, with 3 bases between the two germline ends. This CDR3 region has 12 residues. Germline-derived CDR1 and CDR2 are MNHNS and SASEGT.